This TCR beta chain stems from a study of blood T cell repertoires in COVID-19. The germline V and J ends were trimmed by 0 bases and 7 bases, with 12 bases remaining between them. The CDR3 runs 14 residues. Germline V gene data show CDR1 as SNHLY and CDR2 as FYNNEI. The table came from immunoSEQ multiplex PCR; TCRdb's copy has only in-frame clones and leaves some out. The table has roughly 250,000 clones, more than 80% seen once. This TCR was sampled from a woman aged 40 to 49 with acute or convalescent COVID-19. The chain links TRBV2 to TRBJ1-2; D uncertain. The sequenced material came from peripheral blood. The DNA for the CDR3 is TGTGCCAGCAGTGAAGCCCGGGGTCGGGGTGGCTACACCTTC. It encodes CASSEARGRGGYTF.